These 23 T cell receptor beta chains were sequenced from one sample in a study of preoperative IRX-2 immunotherapy in early breast cancer. The repertoire was sequenced with immunoSEQ multiplex PCR; TCRdb's copy has only in-frame clones and lacks some. The sample yields over 35,000 clones, over 85% seen once. Treatment meaning: preoperative locoregional IRX-2 cytokine immunotherapy. The input for sequencing was tumor tissue, taken after IRX-2 immunotherapy. These receptors all come from a human donor with breast cancer.

V and J are TRBV4-2 and TRBJ2-7, with D maybe TRBD2 (5 bases). The CDR3 runs 15 residues. Trimming took 0 bases from V and 7 from J, leaving 16 bases between them. Looked up from germline, CDR1 is LGHNA and CDR2 is YNFKEQ. In DNA, the CDR3 is TGTGCCAGCAGCCAAGAGGGTTGGGCGGGTTTGGAGCAGTACTTC. This sequence encodes CASSQEGWAGLEQYF.

This chain joins TRBV27 and TRBJ2-1; TRBD2 aligns across 7 bases. CDR1 and CDR2 from the germline V gene are MNHEY and SMNVEV (reference sequence). With V trimmed by 2 bases and J by 8 bases, 3 bases remained unmatched. The CDR3 contains 13 residues. The CDR3 DNA is TGTGCCAGCAGTTTAGCGGGAGAGGATGAGCAGTTCTTC. This translates into CASSLAGEDEQFF.

The chain links TRBV11-3 to TRBJ2-5, with 7 bases matching TRBD2. J lost 3 bases, V lost 3 bases, and 1 base had no gene match. The CDR3 is 13 amino acids. Germline CDR1 is SGHNT and CDR2 is YENEEA. CDR3 region: CASSFRGEETQYF. The CDR3 DNA follows: TGTGCCAGCAGCTTCCGGGGGGAAGAGACCCAGTACTTC. Variable domain in full (rest from reference TRBV11-3 and TRBJ2-5): EAGVVQSPRYKIIEKKQPVAFWCNPISGHNTLYWYLQNLGQGPELLIRYENEEAVDDSQLPKDRFSAERLKGVDSTLKIQPAELGDSAVYLCASSFRGEETQYFGPGTRLLVL.

The genes are TRBV4-2 and TRBJ2-3; 14 bases line up with TRBD2. The CDR3 is made up of 16 amino acids. The V gene end was trimmed by 5 bases and the J gene end by 4 bases; junction bases not matched to a gene: 5. The germline V gene has CDR1 LGHNA and CDR2 YNFKEQ. This chain's CDR3 is CASSTTSGGAPDTQYF. DNA of the CDR3: TGTGCCAGCAGCACGACTAGCGGGGGGGCCCCAGATACGCAGTATTTT.

The CDR3 region is CASSQGASYGYTF. For the CDR3, the DNA is TGTGCCAGCAGCCAAGGGGCGAGCTATGGCTACACCTTC. The J gene is TRBJ1-2, the V gene TRBV4-2; D is unresolved. The CDR3 has 13 amino acids. With 1 base removed from V and 4 bases from J, the gap between germline ends came to 7 bases. Looked up from germline, CDR1 is LGHNA and CDR2 is YNFKEQ.

The V gene is TRBV6-6, the J gene TRBJ1-4; D not resolved. This CDR3 is built from 15 residues. CDR1 and CDR2 from the germline V gene are MNHNY and SVGAGI (reference sequence). V lost 0 bases and J 7 bases, leaving 12 bases between the germline ends. CDR3 sequence reads: CASSYSGMVGEKLFF. The CDR3 nucleotides are TGTGCCAGCAGTTACTCAGGAATGGTGGGTGAAAAACTGTTTTTT.

The chain combines TRBV7-9 with TRBJ2-7; D unresolved. Trimming stripped 5 bases from V and 0 bases from J, with 11 bases between. This CDR3 spans 14 amino acids. CDR1 is SEHNR, CDR2 FQNEAQ, per germline (reference sequence). The CDR3 sequence: CASSPRQSSYEQYF. The CDR3 coding sequence is TGTGCCAGCAGCCCAAGACAAAGCTCCTACGAGCAGTACTTC.

The chain uses TRBV19 and TRBJ2-7; the D call may be TRBD1 or TRBD2 (6 bases each). CDR1 and CDR2 (germline): LNHDA, SQIVND (reference sequence). V was pared by 5 bases and J by 7 bases, with 27 bases between. This CDR3 region has 17 residues. CDR3 nucleotides: TGTGCCAGTAGTCAAGCTGTTCGCGCGGGGATTAGGGGGGAGCAGTACTTC. It specifies CASSQAVRAGIRGEQYF.

The rearrangement joins TRBV27 to TRBJ2-5; TRBD1 matches 7 bases. TRBJ2-7 matches the DNA end more closely, so the J call is doubtful. Germline-derived CDR1 and CDR2 are MNHEY and SMNVEV (reference sequence). This CDR3 spans 14 amino acids. The chain's CDR3 is CASSFSQGAYEQYF. CDR3 sequence (DNA): TGTGCCAGCAGTTTTTCGCAGGGGGCCTACGAGCAGTACTTC.

The V gene is TRBV19, the J gene TRBJ1-5; possible D gene TRBD1, 5 bases. This CDR3 contains 14 residues. Trimming took off 3 bases at V and 2 bases at J, with 8 bases between the two ends. The germline CDR1 and CDR2 sequences are LNHDA and SQIVND (reference sequence). CDR3: CASSIRGGNQPQHF. The CDR3 nucleotides read TGTGCCAGTAGTATCCGGGGGGGCAATCAGCCCCAGCATTTT.

This rearrangement joins TRBV6-5 to TRBJ2-7, with D perhaps TRBD1 (5 bases). The germline V and J ends were trimmed by 7 bases and 6 bases, with 10 bases remaining between them. Germline V gives CDR1 MNHEY, CDR2 SVGAGI. This CDR3 has 11 amino acids. The CDR3 sequence: CASIDRGEQYF. For the CDR3, the DNA is TGTGCCAGCATTGACAGAGGCGAGCAGTACTTC.

The chain recombines TRBV28 with TRBJ1-2; 7 bases are shared with TRBD1. The CDR3 totals 16 residues. Germline V CDR1 and CDR2: MDHEN, SYDVKM. V shed 6 bases, J shed 3 bases, and the junction held 13 bases outside the gene matches. The CDR3 spells CASSLRLARGYYGYTF. The CDR3 DNA reads as TGTGCCAGCAGCCTAAGGCTAGCCAGGGGGTACTATGGCTACACCTTC.

The chain links TRBV6-6 to TRBJ1-2, with no clear D. The CDR3 totals 13 residues. Trimming pared 4 bases from V and 5 bases from J, leaving 11 bases between. Germline lookup yields CDR1 MNHNY and CDR2 SVGAGI (reference sequence). CDR3 coding DNA: TGTGCCAGCAGTTTGGCCGTGGGATATGGCTACACCTTC. The encoded protein is CASSLAVGYGYTF.

This clone was seen only a few times. The DNA of the CDR3 is TGTGCCAGCAGAGTAGACAGGGGGAGGCGTGAAGAGACCCAGTACTTC. Its protein product is CASRVDRGRREETQYF. The V call is TRBV6-4, the J call TRBJ2-5; 9 bases are a match to TRBD1. The germline V gene has CDR1 MRHNA and CDR2 SNTAGT. There are 16 residues in the CDR3. V lost 6 bases, J lost 3 bases, and 11 bases stayed unmatched.

The rearrangement joins TRBV10-2 to TRBJ2-7; 10 bases map to TRBD2. The V gene end was trimmed by 7 bases and the J gene end by 3 bases; junction bases not matched to a gene: 6. The germline CDR1 and CDR2 sequences are WSHSY and SAAADI. CDR3 length: 14 amino acids. The CDR3 reads CASKAAGGLYEQYF. The CDR3 DNA reads as TGCGCCAGCAAAGCAGCGGGAGGGCTCTACGAGCAGTACTTC.

The chain couples TRBV19 to TRBJ2-1; D gene ambiguous. The CDR3 totals 14 residues. Germline loops: CDR1 LNHDA, CDR2 SQIVND (reference sequence). Trimming cost V 5 bases and J 0 bases, with 8 bases left between them. The CDR3 spells CASSPVSSYNEQFF. CDR3 sequence (DNA): TGTGCCAGTAGTCCAGTGTCCTCCTACAATGAGCAGTTCTTC.

The V call is TRBV5-5, the J call TRBJ2-6; no clear D. CDR3 length: 15 amino acids. Germline V gives CDR1 SGHKS, CDR2 YYEKEE (reference sequence). The V gene lost 3 bases and the J gene lost 2 bases, with 9 bases spanning the gap. The CDR3 sequence is CASSYSFAGANVLTF. The CDR3 region has the DNA TGTGCCAGCAGCTACAGTTTTGCTGGGGCCAACGTCCTGACTTTC.

The CDR3 region is CASSEGGPNEKLFF. CDR3 nucleotides: TGTGCCAGCAGTGAAGGGGGACCTAATGAAAAACTGTTTTTT. The chain uses TRBV28 and TRBJ1-4, with a possible D match to TRBD1 (6 bases). The germline CDR1 and CDR2 sequences are MDHEN and SYDVKM. This CDR3 comprises 14 residues. V shed 5 bases and J shed 3 bases, with 10 bases lying between them. Filled out from reference TRBV28 and TRBJ1-4, the complete variable domain reads DVKVTQSSRYLVKRTGEKVFLECVQDMDHENMFWYRQDPGLGLRLIYFSYDVKMKEKGDIPEGYSVSREKKERFSLILESASTNQTSMYLCASSEGGPNEKLFFGSGTQLSVL.

J is TRBJ2-7 and V is TRBV6-6, with 12 bases fitting TRBD2. From germline, CDR1 is MNHNY and CDR2 SVGAGI (reference sequence). The CDR3 consists of 15 residues. After removal of 4 bases from V and 5 bases from J, the junction contained 6 bases not matched to a gene. The CDR3 region has the DNA TGTGCCAGCAGTTCCACTAGCGGGGGGTTCGACGAGCAGTACTTC. It specifies CASSSTSGGFDEQYF.

Only one count was recorded for this clone. The V gene is TRBV7-2, the J gene TRBJ2-7; no reliable D call. Trimming removed 3 bases at V and 2 bases at J, with 8 bases between. There are 13 residues in the CDR3. Germline CDR1 SGHTA, CDR2 FQGNSA. CDR3 in amino acids: CASSLDGTYEQYF. CDR3 bases: TGTGCCAGCAGCTTGGACGGAACCTACGAGCAGTACTTC.

J is TRBJ2-2 and V is TRBV10-3; 10 nucleotides match TRBD2. Unmatched junction bases numbered 8, after V lost 6 bases and J lost 7 bases. The CDR3 spans 15 residues. Germline assignment: CDR1 ENHRY and CDR2 SYGVKD. The CDR3 here is CAISQGLARSGELFF. The CDR3 coding sequence is TGTGCCATCAGCCAGGGACTAGCGAGGAGCGGGGAGCTGTTTTTT.

A single count supports this clone. The chain uses TRBV11-2 and TRBJ1-1; D remains unclear. The ends were cut back, 1 base at V and 4 bases at J, with 7 bases in the middle. CDR1 is SGHAT and CDR2 is FQNNGV in the germline V gene. This CDR3 contains 13 residues. The CDR3 region is CASSLGNPTEAFF. The CDR3 DNA follows: TGTGCCAGCAGCTTAGGGAACCCCACTGAAGCTTTCTTT.

The chain couples TRBV30 to TRBJ1-1, with no clear D. Trimming left V 5 bases short and J 2 bases short, with 12 bases between. Germline lookup yields CDR1 GTSNPN and CDR2 SVGIG (reference sequence). This CDR3 comprises 13 residues. DNA of the CDR3: TGTGCCTGGTTTTACGGCAGCAACACTGAAGCTTTCTTT. This codes for CAWFYGSNTEAFF.